This T cell receptor beta chain was identified during a study of blood T cell repertoires in COVID-19. At the level of the study: The United States, Italy and Spain supplied acute and convalescent COVID-19 samples.

Only in-frame clones appear in the TCRdb table, and some are missing; sequencing was by immunoSEQ multiplex PCR. The sample holds about 350,000 clones, approximately 84% seen once. The participants were between about 18 and 90 years old and came from about two dozen US areas. Allocation to cohorts depended on clinical history reported by the participants. The CDR3 length is 13 residues. The germline V gene encodes CDR1 LNHDA and CDR2 SQIVND (reference sequence). The V and J ends lost 6 bases and 4 bases, in that order; junction bases with no gene match: 1. Sequenced: PBMCs or T cells enriched from blood (not recorded which). The clonotype comes from a woman in her twenties or thirties who had recovered from COVID-19. The gene calls are TRBV19 and TRBJ1-4; 8 nucleotides line up with TRBD1. The chain's CDR3 is CASSGQGNEKLFF. DNA of the CDR3: TGTGCCAGTAGCGGACAGGGTAATGAAAAACTGTTTTTT. The full variable domain, with the rest looked up from reference TRBV19 and TRBJ1-4, is DGGITQSPKYLFRKEGQNVTLSCEQNLNHDAMYWYRQDPGQGLRLIYYSQIVNDFQKGDIAEGYSVSREKKESFPLTVTSAQKNPTAFYLCASSGQGNEKLFFGSGTQLSVL.